A selection of T cell receptor beta chains follows, all from one sample in a study of cytotoxic CD8 clonotypes in ibrutinib-treated CLL. Profiling relied on immunoSEQ multiplex PCR, and the TCRdb table lists in-frame clones only, not all of them. The sample has approximately 340,000 clones, about 64% seen once; the top ten hold around 6.5%. The specimen was PBMCs, collected after 36 months of ibrutinib treatment. These receptors came from a human donor with chronic lymphocytic leukemia. CDR3s include the opening cysteine and the closing phenylalanine or tryptophan. The D gene is left open where the match is weak. A clone size is listed for some rows: how often the clone was seen (once, few, many), or a class if it is expanded.

d_gene: -; abundance: -; j_gene: TRBJ1-6; v_gene: TRBV7-2; len: 15; CDR3nt: TGTGCCAGCAGCTTAGGGCAGGGGCTCAATTCACCCCTCCACTTT; CDR3aa: CASSLGQGLNSPLHF
d_gene: -; abundance: few; j_gene: TRBJ2-7; v_gene: TRBV19; len: 15; CDR3nt: TGTGCCAGTAGTATAGAAAGATCGGGGGTCCACGAGCAGTACTTC; CDR3aa: CASSIERSGVHEQYF
d_gene: -; abundance: -; j_gene: TRBJ1-2; v_gene: TRBV4-1; len: 13; CDR3nt: TGCGCCAGCAGCCAGGGCAACCCCTATGGCTACACCTTC; CDR3aa: CASSQGNPYGYTF
d_gene: -; abundance: -; j_gene: TRBJ1-2; v_gene: TRBV6-6; len: 12; CDR3nt: TGTGCCAGCAGTTCCGTAAGACAAGGCTACACCTTC; CDR3aa: CASSSVRQGYTF
d_gene: -; abundance: -; j_gene: TRBJ2-3; v_gene: TRBV9; len: 15; CDR3nt: TGTGCCAGCAGCGTAGCGGGAAGAACCACAGATACGCAGTATTTT; CDR3aa: CASSVAGRTTDTQYF
d_gene: -; abundance: -; j_gene: TRBJ1-2; v_gene: TRBV6-1; len: 13; CDR3nt: TGTGCCACTGTGGGAAGGGGGAACTATGGCTACACCTTC; CDR3aa: CATVGRGNYGYTF
d_gene: TRBD1; abundance: few; j_gene: TRBJ1-5; v_gene: TRBV6-1; len: 13; CDR3nt: TGTGCCACCGAGGGACAGGGATATCAGCCCCAGCATTTT; CDR3aa: CATEGQGYQPQHF
d_gene: -; abundance: -; j_gene: TRBJ1-2; v_gene: TRBV6-5; len: 10; CDR3nt: TGTGCCAGCCGGGGGGCTGGCTACACCTTC; CDR3aa: CASRGAGYTF
d_gene: -; abundance: -; j_gene: TRBJ2-7; v_gene: TRBV7-6; len: 16; CDR3nt: TGTGCCAGCAGCAATCCCCGGGGCAGCCCTACCGACGAGCAGTACTTC; CDR3aa: CASSNPRGSPTDEQYF
d_gene: -; abundance: -; j_gene: TRBJ2-7; v_gene: TRBV6-5; len: 16; CDR3nt: TGTGCCAGCAGTTTCGAACCCGGGACATACTCCTACGAGCAGTACTTC; CDR3aa: CASSFEPGTYSYEQYF
d_gene: TRBD2; abundance: few; j_gene: TRBJ2-1; v_gene: TRBV7-3; len: 15; CDR3nt: TGTGCCAGCAGCTTAACCGGGGGGACCTACAATGAGCAGTTCTTC; CDR3aa: CASSLTGGTYNEQFF
d_gene: TRBD1; abundance: few; j_gene: TRBJ2-2; v_gene: TRBV18; len: 15; CDR3nt: TGTGCCAGCTCACGGGGACAGGGAGGCACCGGGGAGCTGTTTTTT; CDR3aa: CASSRGQGGTGELFF
d_gene: -; abundance: once; j_gene: TRBJ2-7; v_gene: TRBV25-1; len: 13; CDR3nt: TGTGCCAGCAGTGAACAGGGGGGGCTGGAGCAGTACTTC; CDR3aa: CASSEQGGLEQYF
d_gene: -; abundance: -; j_gene: TRBJ1-1; v_gene: TRBV6-5; len: 14; CDR3nt: TGTGCCAGCAGTTACCTTGGCGGTAGTTTCGGAGCTTTCTTT; CDR3aa: CASSYLGGSFGAFF
d_gene: -; abundance: -; j_gene: TRBJ2-7; v_gene: TRBV4-1; len: 12; CDR3nt: TGCGCCAGCAGCCATACGGGTCACGAGCAGTACTTC; CDR3aa: CASSHTGHEQYF
d_gene: -; abundance: -; j_gene: TRBJ1-1; v_gene: TRBV5-1; len: 13; CDR3nt: TGCGCCAGCAGCTTGGCGGTAGGAACTGAAGCTTTCTTT; CDR3aa: CASSLAVGTEAFF
d_gene: TRBD2; abundance: few; j_gene: TRBJ2-2; v_gene: TRBV6-6; len: 14; CDR3nt: TGTGCCAGTCGCGGGACTAGGAACACCGGGGAGCTGTTTTTT; CDR3aa: CASRGTRNTGELFF
d_gene: -; abundance: -; j_gene: TRBJ2-2; v_gene: TRBV10-3; len: 18; CDR3nt: TGTGCCATCAGGGGGGACTCCCGACCTAAGGTTAGCACCGGGGAGCTGTTTTTT; CDR3aa: CAIRGDSRPKVSTGELFF
d_gene: -; abundance: once; j_gene: TRBJ2-7; v_gene: TRBV4-1; len: 16; CDR3nt: TGCGCCAGCAGCCAAGTTGGGACTTTAAAACCCTACGAGCAGTACTTC; CDR3aa: CASSQVGTLKPYEQYF
d_gene: -; abundance: once; j_gene: TRBJ2-3; v_gene: TRBV27; len: 16; CDR3nt: TGTGCCAGCAGTCCCCTGAGGCTAGAATTAACAGATACGCAGTATTTT; CDR3aa: CASSPLRLELTDTQYF
d_gene: TRBD1; abundance: -; j_gene: TRBJ1-2; v_gene: TRBV29-1; len: 14; CDR3nt: TGCAGCGTAATTACTGGACAGGCCCTCGCGGGCTACACCTTC; CDR3aa: CSVITGQALAGYTF
d_gene: -; abundance: -; j_gene: TRBJ2-7; v_gene: TRBV28; len: 8; CDR3nt: TGTGCCAGCAAGGGTTTCCACTTC; CDR3aa: CASKGFHF
d_gene: TRBD2; abundance: once; j_gene: TRBJ2-3; v_gene: TRBV5-4; len: 11; CDR3nt: TGTGCCAGCAGCTCCGGGGGGGCCCAGTATTTT; CDR3aa: CASSSGGAQYF
d_gene: -; abundance: once; j_gene: TRBJ1-3; v_gene: TRBV4-1; len: 17; CDR3nt: TGCGCCAGCAGCCAAGGACCTGACAGGAACTCTGGAAACACCATATATTTT; CDR3aa: CASSQGPDRNSGNTIYF
d_gene: -; abundance: -; j_gene: TRBJ2-3; v_gene: TRBV9; len: 13; CDR3nt: TGTGCCAGCAGCGCCCTAGCTTCCGATACGCAGTATTTT; CDR3aa: CASSALASDTQYF
d_gene: -; abundance: -; j_gene: TRBJ2-1; v_gene: TRBV6-6; len: 13; CDR3nt: TGTGCCAGCACCGTGGGAGCCTACAATGAGCAGTTCTTC; CDR3aa: CASTVGAYNEQFF
d_gene: TRBD2; abundance: -; j_gene: TRBJ2-2; v_gene: TRBV9; len: 16; CDR3nt: TGTGCCAGCAGCGTAAGAGCGGGAGTCGACACCGGGGAGCTGTTTTTT; CDR3aa: CASSVRAGVDTGELFF
d_gene: -; abundance: once; j_gene: TRBJ1-2; v_gene: TRBV9; len: 14; CDR3nt: TGTGCCAGCAGCGTGGCTCCTAGCGGGTATGGCTACACCTTC; CDR3aa: CASSVAPSGYGYTF
d_gene: -; abundance: few; j_gene: TRBJ1-6; v_gene: TRBV7-9; len: 16; CDR3nt: TGTGCCAGCAGAGAATGGGCTGAAAGGTCAGGTTCACCCCTCCACTTT; CDR3aa: CASREWAERSGSPLHF
d_gene: -; abundance: -; j_gene: TRBJ1-5; v_gene: TRBV27; len: 13; CDR3nt: TGTGCCAGCAGTTTGCAGGGGTTTCAGCCCCAGCATTTT; CDR3aa: CASSLQGFQPQHF
d_gene: -; abundance: -; j_gene: TRBJ2-4; v_gene: TRBV2; len: 14; CDR3nt: TGTGCCAGCAGCGCTGGACGGGGGAAAAACATTCAGTACTTC; CDR3aa: CASSAGRGKNIQYF
d_gene: TRBD1; abundance: few; j_gene: TRBJ2-3; v_gene: TRBV15; len: 17; CDR3nt: TGTGCCACCAGCAGAGCACGACAGGGCTTCGGCACAGATACGCAGTATTTT; CDR3aa: CATSRARQGFGTDTQYF
d_gene: TRBD1; abundance: -; j_gene: TRBJ2-2; v_gene: TRBV10-2; len: 15; CDR3nt: TGCGCCAGCAGGGGGGAAGGGGGCGGCACCGGGGAGCTGTTTTTT; CDR3aa: CASRGEGGGTGELFF
d_gene: TRBD2; abundance: -; j_gene: TRBJ2-1; v_gene: TRBV6-5; len: 16; CDR3nt: TGTGCCAGCAGTTACTCGATGGGACTAGCTGCGGGTGAGCAGTTCTTC; CDR3aa: CASSYSMGLAAGEQFF
d_gene: TRBD2; abundance: -; j_gene: TRBJ2-7; v_gene: TRBV5-1; len: 15; CDR3nt: TGCGCCAGCAGCTTGGTGCTAGCGGGCGCCTACGAGCAGTACTTC; CDR3aa: CASSLVLAGAYEQYF
d_gene: -; abundance: once; j_gene: TRBJ1-2; v_gene: TRBV4-2; len: 13; CDR3nt: TGTGCCAGCAGCCAAAGACAGTTTCATGGCTACACCTTC; CDR3aa: CASSQRQFHGYTF
d_gene: -; abundance: -; j_gene: TRBJ2-1; v_gene: TRBV5-6; len: 13; CDR3nt: TGTGCCAGCAGCTTGGGACAAGACAATGAGCAGTTCTTC; CDR3aa: CASSLGQDNEQFF
d_gene: TRBD2; abundance: -; j_gene: TRBJ2-5; v_gene: TRBV5-6; len: 16; CDR3nt: TGTGCCAGCAGCTTGTACTGGCGGGAGGGCCTCGAGACCCAGTACTTC; CDR3aa: CASSLYWREGLETQYF
d_gene: TRBD1; abundance: -; j_gene: TRBJ1-5; v_gene: TRBV11-2; len: 16; CDR3nt: TGTGCCAGCAGCTTATGGACAGGGAGTAGCAATCAGCCCCAGCATTTT; CDR3aa: CASSLWTGSSNQPQHF
d_gene: -; abundance: -; j_gene: TRBJ1-6; v_gene: TRBV5-4; len: 14; CDR3nt: TGTGCCAGCAGCTTGAACAGGGTCGGATCACCCCTCCACTTT; CDR3aa: CASSLNRVGSPLHF
d_gene: TRBD1; abundance: -; j_gene: TRBJ2-1; v_gene: TRBV29-1; len: 19; CDR3nt: TGCAGCGTCGACGGACTTGGGACAGGGGGCTTCACTAGCGGGTTTGAGCAGTTCTTC; CDR3aa: CSVDGLGTGGFTSGFEQFF
d_gene: -; abundance: -; j_gene: TRBJ1-1; v_gene: TRBV25-1; len: 13; CDR3nt: TGTGCCAGCAGTGAAGGGACGTACACTGAAGCTTTCTTT; CDR3aa: CASSEGTYTEAFF
d_gene: -; abundance: -; j_gene: TRBJ2-3; v_gene: TRBV7-3; len: 15; CDR3nt: TGTGCCAGCAGCTTAATGGCGGTAGAGACTGATACGCAGTATTTT; CDR3aa: CASSLMAVETDTQYF
d_gene: -; abundance: -; j_gene: TRBJ1-2; v_gene: TRBV5-5; len: 14; CDR3nt: TGTGCCAGCAGCTTGGGCATGGGTGGGGATGGCTACACCTTC; CDR3aa: CASSLGMGGDGYTF
d_gene: TRBD2; abundance: -; j_gene: TRBJ2-1; v_gene: TRBV9; len: 14; CDR3nt: TGTGCCAGCAGCGTGCTAGCGGACTACAATGAGCAGTTCTTC; CDR3aa: CASSVLADYNEQFF
d_gene: -; abundance: -; j_gene: TRBJ2-7; v_gene: TRBV4-1; len: 15; CDR3nt: TGCGCCAGCAGCCAAGTATTAGTGAGGTCCTACGAGCAGTACTTC; CDR3aa: CASSQVLVRSYEQYF
d_gene: -; abundance: -; j_gene: TRBJ2-5; v_gene: TRBV7-7; len: 14; CDR3nt: TGTGCCAGCAGTCAAACCTCGGGAGTAGAGACCCAGTACTTC; CDR3aa: CASSQTSGVETQYF
d_gene: -; abundance: -; j_gene: TRBJ1-3; v_gene: TRBV7-8; len: 13; CDR3nt: TGTGCCAGCAGCTTAGCGGGGGCTAACACCATATATTTT; CDR3aa: CASSLAGANTIYF
d_gene: -; abundance: few; j_gene: TRBJ2-7; v_gene: TRBV9; len: 13; CDR3nt: TGTGCCAGCAGCGTGGGGGACGGATACGAGCAGTACTTC; CDR3aa: CASSVGDGYEQYF